Reported below is one T cell receptor beta chain. What it binds is not known. The CDR3 runs to 15 residues. From germline, CDR1 is WSHSY and CDR2 SAAADI. Trimming at V came to 6 bases and at J to 6 bases, leaving 11 bases not matched to a gene. These data are taken from a study of shared clonotypes between healthy human individuals. Study outcomes and limitations: Among a few donors, roughly 5.5% of naive CD4 clonotypes were found in common.

Clones were read by immunoSEQ multiplex PCR, and TCRdb kept only the in-frame ones, dropping some. There are about 2,500,000 clones in the sample; roughly nine tenths occur only once, and 0.14% lies in the top ten. This receptor was identified in a man aged 18 to 29 in good health. This chain links TRBV10-2 with TRBJ1-2, with 9 bases matching TRBD1. Sequenced sample: naive CD4+ T cells sorted from blood. Documented subset: CD45RA+ positively selected. CDR3 sequence: CASSSVGQGIDGYTF. DNA of the CDR3: TGCGCCAGCAGCTCCGTGGGACAGGGCATAGATGGCTACACCTTC.